A selection of T cell receptor beta chains follows, all from one sample in a study of blood T cell repertoires in COVID-19. The data were produced by immunoSEQ multiplex PCR, yet TCRdb's version contains in-frame clones alone and is incomplete. The sample records more than 150,000 clones, less than 85% being singletons. The sample consisted of peripheral blood. The receptors derive from a human donor in a cohort sampled during active COVID-19. Both conserved end residues are part of each CDR3. The D gene is left open where the match is weak. Rows give clone size only sometimes, using once, few, many, or a class for an expanded clone.

abundance	v_gene	d_gene	j_gene	CDR3nt	CDR3aa
NA	TRBV20-1	NA	TRBJ2-7	TGCAGTGCTGCTCAGGGAAACGAGCAGTACTTC	CSAAQGNEQYF
NA	TRBV5-5	NA	TRBJ1-2	TGTGCCAGCAGCTTGGTCGGGGAGGGCTATGGCTACACCTTC	CASSLVGEGYGYTF
NA	TRBV5-1	TRBD2	TRBJ2-1	TGCGCCAGCAGCTTCGACGGGGGGGTTAATGAGCAGTTCTTC	CASSFDGGVNEQFF
few	TRBV30	TRBD1	TRBJ1-2	TGTGCCTGGAGTAGTGGACAGGGGTTTGGCTACACCTTC	CAWSSGQGFGYTF
NA	TRBV7-3	TRBD2	TRBJ2-1	TGTGCCAGCAGCCCATATGGACTAGCGGGGGGCTTAAATGAGCAGTTCTTC	CASSPYGLAGGLNEQFF
NA	TRBV11-2	NA	TRBJ2-3	TGTGCCAGCAGCTTAGGGCAGGTCCCAGATACGCAGTATTTT	CASSLGQVPDTQYF
NA	TRBV5-6	TRBD1	TRBJ2-7	TGTGCCAGCACCTACAGAATCGGGACAGGGGTGTACGAGCAGTACTTC	CASTYRIGTGVYEQYF
NA	TRBV19	NA	TRBJ2-7	TGTGCCAGTAGTACCCGGGACGGGAGCTCCTACGAGCAGTACTTC	CASSTRDGSSYEQYF
NA	TRBV18	NA	TRBJ1-5	TGTGCCAGCTCACCCAAGATGCGGGATCCCAATCAGCCCCAGCATTTT	CASSPKMRDPNQPQHF
few	TRBV28	TRBD1	TRBJ2-7	TGTGCCAGCAGCCTCAGGGACAGGGAAATGGGCGAGCAGTACTTC	CASSLRDREMGEQYF
NA	TRBV12-3/TRBV12-4	NA	TRBJ2-5	TGTGCCAGCAGCCCCTCGGAGACCCAGTACTTC	CASSPSETQYF
NA	TRBV30	TRBD1	TRBJ1-6	TGTGCCTGGATTGGACAGGGGAATTCACCCCTCCACTTT	CAWIGQGNSPLHF
once	TRBV12-3/TRBV12-4	NA	TRBJ2-7	TGTGCCAGCAGCCAAGTCACCCCCAGGGAGCAGTACTTC	CASSQVTPREQYF
NA	TRBV7-9	NA	TRBJ2-1	TGTGCCAGCAGGTCACTAGTGTACCCTCTCAATGAGCAGTTCTTC	CASRSLVYPLNEQFF
NA	TRBV9	TRBD1	TRBJ2-7	TGTGCCAGCAGCGTAGGTGGCGACAGGGGGGTCGGGCAGTACTTC	CASSVGGDRGVGQYF
NA	TRBV9	NA	TRBJ2-2	TGTGCCAGCAGCGGACAGAACACCGGGGAGCTGTTTTTT	CASSGQNTGELFF
NA	TRBV5-1	NA	TRBJ1-1	TGCGCCACCGGCCCCGGGACATCGAACACTGAAGCTTTCTTT	CATGPGTSNTEAFF
NA	TRBV6-6	TRBD2	TRBJ2-1	TGTGCCAGCATAGCGGGGGGGGCCCGAAATGAGCAGTTCTTC	CASIAGGARNEQFF
NA	TRBV3-1/TRBV3-2	NA	TRBJ1-3	TGTGCCAGCAGCCCCTGGGCAGGGACTGGAAACACCATATATTTT	CASSPWAGTGNTIYF
once	TRBV2	TRBD2	TRBJ2-1	TGTGCCAGCAGCCCCTCTAGTGGGGGGGACCACAATGAGCAGTTCTTC	CASSPSSGGDHNEQFF
few	TRBV7-8	NA	TRBJ1-5	TGTGCCAGCAGCTTAGAAGACAGCACCAATCAGCCCCAGCATTTT	CASSLEDSTNQPQHF
NA	TRBV27	TRBD2	TRBJ2-4	TGTGCCAGCAGTTTGACTAGCGGGGGGGCCAAAAACATTCAGTACTTC	CASSLTSGGAKNIQYF
NA	TRBV5-1	TRBD2	TRBJ2-3	TGCGCCAGCAGCTTCCAACTAGCGGGGGATAGAGATACGCAGTATTTT	CASSFQLAGDRDTQYF
NA	TRBV13	NA	TRBJ2-1	TGTGCCAGCAGCCCCGCCGGGGGAACCTACAATGAGCAGTTCTTC	CASSPAGGTYNEQFF
NA	TRBV21-1	NA	TRBJ1-1	TGTGCCAGCAGCAGAGAGGTACAGGGGCCCCAAAGGGAAACTGAAGCTTTCTTT	CASSREVQGPQRETEAFF
NA	TRBV11-3	TRBD2	TRBJ2-1	TGTGCCAGCAGCTTAGACGCCGGGAGGGCCAATGAGCAGTTCTTC	CASSLDAGRANEQFF
NA	TRBV7-2	TRBD1	TRBJ1-2	TGTGCCAGCAGCTCGTCAGGGGGCGCCTATGGCTACACCTTC	CASSSSGGAYGYTF
once	TRBV19	TRBD2	TRBJ2-3	TGTGCCAGTAGTATAGTCCTAGCGGGGGCCCCGGTAACAGATACGCAGTATTTT	CASSIVLAGAPVTDTQYF
few	TRBV11-1	NA	TRBJ1-6	TGTGCCAGCAGCCCCGGCGGGATGGCCCTCCACTTT	CASSPGGMALHF
NA	TRBV5-1	NA	TRBJ1-1	NA	CASSFGPGDTEAFF
NA	TRBV10-3	NA	TRBJ1-1	TGTGCCATCAGTGAGTCCAGACAGGCTAACACTGAAGCTTTCTTT	CAISESRQANTEAFF
few	TRBV4-1	TRBD2	TRBJ2-1	TGCGCCAGCAGCCAAGATGCACTAGCGGGGGGGCCGGTTCTCCACAATGAGCAGTTCTTC	CASSQDALAGGPVLHNEQFF
NA	TRBV27	NA	TRBJ1-6	TGTGCCAGCAGTCTCTGGGGGGGGGATAATTCACCCCTCCACTTT	CASSLWGGDNSPLHF
once	TRBV6-6	TRBD2	TRBJ2-1	TGTGCCAGCAGTCACCGGTTGGTAGCGGGGGGCAATGAGCAGTTCTTC	CASSHRLVAGGNEQFF
once	TRBV5-4	NA	TRBJ2-7	TGTGCCAGCAGCATGCGGGACAGCCACTACGAGCAGTACTTC	CASSMRDSHYEQYF
NA	TRBV5-6	NA	TRBJ2-1	TGTGCCAGCAGCTTGGGCCGGGGACTTTTGGACAATGAGCAGTTCTTC	CASSLGRGLLDNEQFF
NA	TRBV5-1	NA	TRBJ1-1	TGCGCCAGCAGCTTGTCCCCAGGCACAAACACTGAAGCTTTCTTT	CASSLSPGTNTEAFF
NA	TRBV3-1/TRBV3-2	TRBD2	TRBJ2-1	TGTGCCAGCAGCCTGCGGGGGTTTAGCGCACGAAGCAATGAGCAGTTCTTC	CASSLRGFSARSNEQFF
NA	TRBV9	NA	TRBJ2-3	TGTGCCAGCAGCGTACTCCCCCCGGGGGGCCTCGGAGATACGCAGTATTTT	CASSVLPPGGLGDTQYF
few	TRBV6-6	TRBD1	TRBJ2-1	TGTGCCAGCACCCACGACAGGGGGTCCTACAATGAGCAGTTCTTC	CASTHDRGSYNEQFF
NA	TRBV30	NA	TRBJ1-4	TGTGCCTGGGGACAGTCTAATGAAAAACTGTTTTTT	CAWGQSNEKLFF
NA	TRBV2	NA	TRBJ1-2	TGTGCCAGCGTACCTGTATCTAGGCGCTACACCTTC	CASVPVSRRYTF
once	TRBV9	TRBD1	TRBJ1-2	TGTGCCAGCAGCGTAAGGACAGGGCCCGCTTCCCCACCCTTTAACTATGGCTACACCTTC	CASSVRTGPASPPFNYGYTF
NA	TRBV10-3	NA	TRBJ1-5	TGTGCCATCAGGGGGGAGGGACCCTCGTGGCCCCAGCATTTT	CAIRGEGPSWPQHF
NA	TRBV6-5	NA	TRBJ2-7	TGTGCCAGCAGAGACTCCCGCCTGGGGGCTAGCGAGCAGTACTTC	CASRDSRLGASEQYF
NA	TRBV21-1	NA	TRBJ2-7	TGTGCCAGCACCCCCTCGGCGGGGGGGGGCGAGCAGTACTTC	CASTPSAGGGEQYF
NA	TRBV2	TRBD2	TRBJ2-3	TGTGCCAGCTCGAGACTAGCGGCCACAGATACGCAGTATTTT	CASSRLAATDTQYF
NA	TRBV5-1	TRBD2	TRBJ2-7	TGCGCCAGCAGCTTGCAGGGAGCGGGGGACGAGCAGTACTTC	CASSLQGAGDEQYF
NA	TRBV7-9	NA	TRBJ2-1	TGTGCCAGCAGCTTAGGAACAGGGTACAATGAGCAGTTCTTC	CASSLGTGYNEQFF
once	TRBV10-3	NA	TRBJ2-1	TGTGCCATCAGTGAGTCCGCTGGTATGCGGAGCCACAATGAGCAGTTCTTC	CAISESAGMRSHNEQFF
NA	TRBV29-1	NA	TRBJ1-1	TGCAGCGTTGAAGATCCGGGGACTGGCACTGAAGCTTTCTTT	CSVEDPGTGTEAFF
NA	TRBV10-1	NA	TRBJ2-1	TGCGCCAGCAGTGTCCCCGGGGTCAATGAGCAGTTCTTC	CASSVPGVNEQFF
few	TRBV7-6	NA	TRBJ1-1	TGTGCCAGCAGCTCAGACCCCGGACACCCTGAAGCTTTCTTT	CASSSDPGHPEAFF
NA	TRBV12-3/TRBV12-4	TRBD1	TRBJ2-7	TGTGCCAGCAGTTTTGGGACAGCCTACGAGCAGTACTTC	CASSFGTAYEQYF
NA	TRBV12-5	TRBD1	TRBJ2-2	TGTGCTAGTGGTTTGCGACAGGGGCCCTACGGGGAGCTGTTTTTT	CASGLRQGPYGELFF